Below, 21 T cell receptor beta chains from the same sample are listed, as sequenced in a study of response to subunit inactivated influenza vaccine. One entry per CDR3 protein results from TCRdb running MiXCR on the RT-PCR reads. This table holds 430,000 or so distinct CDR3 sequences, about 10% found once. The sample in question was PBMCs from blood, obtained roughly 45 days after vaccination. These receptors originate from a man aged 45-65 years who received an inactivated influenza vaccine.

J is TRBJ2-5 and V is TRBV4-3, with TRBD2 matching 7 bases. V trimming: 0 bases; J trimming: 4 bases; junction bases outside the gene matches: 11. Germline CDR1 and CDR2: LGHNA and YSLEER. The CDR3 spans 17 residues. The CDR3 sequence is CASSQDGLSGEGETQYF. CDR3 DNA sequence: TGCGCCAGCAGCCAAGATGGTCTATCTGGGGAGGGAGAGACCCAGTACTTC.

This clonotype was detected ten times or more. The chain joins TRBV20-1 to TRBJ2-5; 7 bases are a match to TRBD1. From germline, CDR1 is DFQATT and CDR2 SNEGSKA (reference sequence). J was trimmed by 1 base and V by 2 bases; bases with no gene match: 4. The CDR3 is 14 residues long. The CDR3 sequence is CSARKTGTQETQYF. The CDR3 nucleotides read TGCAGTGCTAGAAAGACAGGGACCCAAGAGACCCAGTACTTC.

CDR3 sequence (DNA): TGTGCCAGCAGTCAGGTTGTATCCGACGTCCTGACTTTC. Protein sequence: CASSQVVSDVLTF. The V and J genes are TRBV6-2 or TRBV6-3 and TRBJ2-6, with D unclear. Per germline, CDR1 MNHEY and CDR2 SVGEGT. CDR3 size: 13 residues. The V and J ends lost 5 bases and 11 bases respectively, with 13 bases between them.

Only a few counts were recorded for this clonotype. This chain uses TRBV2 with TRBJ2-5, with a possible D match to TRBD1 (6 bases). This CDR3 comprises 13 residues. The ends were cut back, 4 bases at V and 3 bases at J, with 9 bases in the middle. Germline V lookup: CDR1 SNHLY, CDR2 FYNNEI. CDR3 protein: CASSGAGEETQYF. CDR3 DNA: TGTGCCAGCAGTGGGGCAGGGGAAGAGACCCAGTACTTC.

This clonotype has more than one count but fewer than ten. The chain links TRBV5-1 to TRBJ1-2; 7 nucleotides match TRBD1. Germline V gives CDR1 SGHRS, CDR2 YFSETQ. CDR3 length equals 13 residues. V dropped 3 bases and J dropped 4; count of bases not matched to a gene: 3. The CDR3 nucleotides are TGCGCCAGCAGCTCGGACAGGCCCTATGGCTACACCTTC. Protein: CASSSDRPYGYTF. Complete variable domain (other parts from reference TRBV5-1 and TRBJ1-2): KAGVTQTPRYLIKTRGQQVTLSCSPISGHRSVSWYQQTPGQGLQFLFEYFSETQRNKGNFPGRFSGRQFSNSRSEMNVSTLELGDSALYLCASSSDRPYGYTFGSGTRLTVV.

This clonotype was seen only a few times. The J gene is TRBJ1-2, the V gene TRBV29-1; tentatively, D is TRBD1 (6 bases). V was trimmed by 1 base and J by 8 bases, leaving 11 bases between them. Germline CDR1 is SQVTM and CDR2 is ANQGSEA. This CDR3 comprises 12 residues. CDR3 amino acids: CSVEGGAGGYTF. For the CDR3, the DNA is TGCAGCGTTGAAGGGGGGGCCGGGGGCTACACCTTC.

This clonotype was found a few times. The chain joins TRBV18 to TRBJ2-3; D gene ambiguous. This CDR3 spans 15 amino acids. Trimming took off 6 bases at V and 2 bases at J, with 15 bases between the two ends. Germline V gene data show CDR1 as KGHSH and CDR2 as LQKENI. This CDR3 is CASSRTPGFTDTQYF. In nucleotides, the CDR3 is TGTGCCAGCTCGCGAACACCGGGTTTCACAGATACGCAGTATTTT.

This clonotype came up many times. The chain recombines TRBV11-2 with TRBJ2-4, with 11 positions matching TRBD2. This CDR3 is 19 amino acids long. Per germline, CDR1 SGHAT and CDR2 FQNNGV. The J segment lost 1 base and the V segment lost 1 base, leaving 9 bases of the junction unmatched. Here the CDR3 reads CASSLVGTSGSVAKNIQYF. As DNA, the CDR3 is TGTGCCAGCAGCTTAGTAGGAACTAGCGGGAGCGTGGCCAAAAACATTCAGTACTTC.

In this sample, this clonotype turned up a few times. The V call is TRBV12-3 or TRBV12-4, the J call TRBJ1-1; D is unresolved. Trimming took 5 bases from V and 1 from J, leaving 8 bases between them. The CDR3 is 13 amino acids. CDR3 coding DNA: TGTGCCAGCAGTCCTCGACAGAACACTGAAGCTTTCTTT. Protein sequence: CASSPRQNTEAFF.

The V gene is TRBV5-6, the J gene TRBJ2-1; 16 bases fit TRBD2. This CDR3 comprises 21 residues. Germline V lookup: CDR1 SGHDT, CDR2 YYEEEE. Trimming at V came to 4 bases and at J to 8 bases, leaving 21 bases not matched to a gene. The CDR3: CASSRRAGLAGGPIRMYEQFF. In nucleotides, the CDR3 is TGTGCCAGCAGCCGACGAGCGGGACTAGCGGGGGGGCCTATCAGGATGTATGAGCAGTTCTTC.

This clonotype was picked up many times. The J gene is TRBJ2-1, the V gene TRBV12-3 or TRBV12-4; 14 bases align to TRBD2. Germline trimming cut 10 bases from V and 10 bases from J; bases unmatched to any gene: 12. The CDR3 consists of 15 residues. The CDR3 DNA is TGTGCCACGGTCCTCACCGGGACTAGCGGGGGAGAGCAGTTCTTC. Protein sequence: CATVLTGTSGGEQFF.

This chain connects TRBV29-1 to TRBJ1-1; maybe TRBD1 (6 bases). The germline V gene has CDR1 SQVTM and CDR2 ANQGSEA. V was pared by 6 bases and J by 8 bases, with 22 bases between. The CDR3 extends over 14 amino acids. As DNA, the CDR3 is TGCAGCGTCCAGGGAGACAGGCAACTGGGGGAAGCTTTCTTT. It specifies CSVQGDRQLGEAFF.

This clonotype was recorded many times. V and J are TRBV5-5 and TRBJ2-7; 7 nucleotides agree with TRBD1. The CDR3 has 16 amino acids. V shed 0 bases, J shed 0 bases, and the junction held 6 bases outside the gene matches. Germline V gene lookup returns CDR1 SGHKS and CDR2 YYEKEE (reference sequence). CDR3 DNA: TGTGCCAGCAGCTTGGAGGGGGCGGTGAGCTCCTACGAGCAGTACTTC. It encodes CASSLEGAVSSYEQYF.

The chain couples TRBV9 to TRBJ2-1; 10 bases map to TRBD2. This CDR3 comprises 19 residues. V lost 3 bases to trimming and J lost 8 bases; unmatched junction nucleotides: 20. CDR1 is SGDLS and CDR2 is YYNGEE in the germline V gene. The CDR3 sequence is CASSAGKSLSGRNVHEQFF. DNA of the CDR3: TGTGCCAGCAGCGCCGGGAAGAGTCTTAGCGGGAGGAACGTCCATGAGCAGTTCTTC.

There are many counts of this clonotype. V gene TRBV5-1 combines with J gene TRBJ2-7; 7 bases map to TRBD2. CDR3 length: 15 amino acids. Germline CDR1 and CDR2: SGHRS and YFSETQ. Trimming cost V 0 bases and J 5 bases; bases outside gene matches: 8. CDR3: CASSLDQSRGDEQYF. The CDR3 region has the DNA TGCGCCAGCAGCTTGGACCAATCACGGGGGGACGAGCAGTACTTC. The whole variable domain, filled in from reference TRBV5-1 and TRBJ2-7, reads KAGVTQTPRYLIKTRGQQVTLSCSPISGHRSVSWYQQTPGQGLQFLFEYFSETQRNKGNFPGRFSGRQFSNSRSEMNVSTLELGDSALYLCASSLDQSRGDEQYFGPGTRLTVT.

This clonotype showed up many times. The V call is TRBV11-2, the J call TRBJ2-1, with TRBD2 identical over 11 bases. The germline CDR1 and CDR2 sequences are SGHAT and FQNNGV. This CDR3 region has 15 residues. Trimming cost V 5 bases and J 8 bases; bases outside gene matches: 8. The CDR3 region is CASSLGTSGWYEQFF. The CDR3 nucleotides are TGTGCCAGCAGCCTCGGGACTAGCGGATGGTATGAGCAGTTCTTC.

This clonotype was observed a handful of times. The rearrangement joins TRBV11-2 to TRBJ2-1; 8 bases are a match to TRBD2. Trimming took 3 bases from V and 11 from J; bases not matched to a gene: 12. There are 15 residues in the CDR3. The germline gives CDR1 SGHAT, CDR2 FQNNGV. The CDR3 DNA reads TGTGCCAGCAGCTTTCGTTCGGCGGGGGGCCATCAGCAGTTCTTC. It specifies CASSFRSAGGHQQFF.

This clonotype appeared many times. This chain connects TRBV7-2 to TRBJ1-1; TRBD1 agrees at 8 bases. Germline lookup yields CDR1 SGHTA and CDR2 FQGNSA. The CDR3 is 15 residues long. V dropped 2 bases and J dropped 1; count of bases not matched to a gene: 3. The DNA of the CDR3 is TGTGCCAGCAGCTTACGGCAGGGGGCGAACACTGAAGCTTTCTTT. This encodes CASSLRQGANTEAFF.

This clonotype was found many times. The chain joins TRBV6-1 to TRBJ2-3; D remains ambiguous. Germline assignment: CDR1 MNHNS and CDR2 SASEGT. The germline V and J ends were trimmed by 5 bases and 0 bases, with 9 bases remaining between them. The CDR3 extends over 14 amino acids. The CDR3 DNA reads as TGTGCCAGCAGTAGGTTTTTTAGCACAGATACGCAGTATTTT. It translates to CASSRFFSTDTQYF.

This clonotype was observed a handful of times. The chain carries TRBV4-2 and TRBJ2-2, with 7 bases that match TRBD2. This CDR3 comprises 18 residues. V lost 0 bases and J lost 0; bases outside the gene matches: 7. Germline CDR1 LGHNA, CDR2 YNFKEQ. CDR3 sequence (DNA): TGTGCCAGCAGCCAAGATAGGAGTCTAGCGGCGAACACCGGGGAGCTGTTTTTT. This gives the protein CASSQDRSLAANTGELFF.

CDR3 residues: CASSLSGGRVNEQFF. CDR3 nucleotides: TGTGCCAGCAGTTTAAGCGGGGGCCGGGTCAATGAGCAGTTCTTC. The chain combines TRBV28 with TRBJ2-1; 8 nucleotides match TRBD2. This CDR3 region has 15 residues. CDR1 is MDHEN and CDR2 is SYDVKM in the germline V gene. V trimming: 2 bases; J trimming: 6 bases; junction bases outside the gene matches: 6.